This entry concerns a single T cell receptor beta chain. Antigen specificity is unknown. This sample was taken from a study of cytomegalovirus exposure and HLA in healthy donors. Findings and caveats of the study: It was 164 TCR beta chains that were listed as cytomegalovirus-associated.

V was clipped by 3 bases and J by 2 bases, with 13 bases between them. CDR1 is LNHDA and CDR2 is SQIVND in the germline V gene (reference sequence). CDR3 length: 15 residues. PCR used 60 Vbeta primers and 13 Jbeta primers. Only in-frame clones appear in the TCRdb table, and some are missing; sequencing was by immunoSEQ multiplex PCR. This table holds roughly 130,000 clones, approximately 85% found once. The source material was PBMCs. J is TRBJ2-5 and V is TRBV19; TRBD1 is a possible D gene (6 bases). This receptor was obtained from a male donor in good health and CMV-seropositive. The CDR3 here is CASSMGARIQETQYF. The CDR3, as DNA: TGTGCCAGTAGTATGGGGGCCAGAATACAAGAGACCCAGTACTTC.